This TCR beta chain originates from a study of T cells in Graves' hyperthyroidism and ophthalmopathy. With duration under 3 months, ophthalmopathy was active: Clinical Activity Score at least 3, NOSPECS at least 4. There are 15 residues in the CDR3. CDR1 is LGHDT, CDR2 YNNKEL, per germline (reference sequence). The V gene lost 1 base and the J gene lost 3 bases, with 12 bases spanning the gap. Amplified TCR beta CDR3 regions derived from RNA transcripts. TCR CDR3 underwent first-round RT-PCR with the HTBI primer set. MiXCR, run by TCRdb on the multiplex PCR reads, gives a single entry per CDR3 protein. The sample records roughly 600,000 distinct CDR3 sequences, roughly 14% being singletons. This clonotype has at least ten counts.

This clonotype was obtained from a woman aged 50 to 60 with Graves' ophthalmopathy. The sequenced sample consisted of blood. J is TRBJ1-1 and V is TRBV3-1; D uncertain. The CDR3 sequence is CASSQGWERDTEAFF. The DNA for the CDR3 is TGTGCCAGCAGCCAAGGTTGGGAAAGGGACACTGAAGCTTTCTTT.